The sequence of this TCR beta chain was determined in a study of Ad26.COV2.S vaccination and SARS-CoV-2 variants. On the study more broadly: The COV1001 Ad26.COV2.S trial arm included the donor. Overall study results and limits: It was found that vaccine and placebo recipients had similar non-spike TCR breadth. Spike-specific responses of CD8+ and CD4+ T cells were reported to display substantial breadth after vaccination.

Treatment defined: over 15 received Ad26.COV2.S at low or high dose, single or two shots; about 5 received placebo; per-sample allocation not given. Sample collection was performed on day 63 after the first vaccine or placebo injection. It was Wuhan-strain SARS-CoV-2 spike that the Ad26 vaccine vector expressed. This clone has just a few counts. Its antigen is as yet unknown. Here immunoSEQ multiplex PCR was the method, and the copy in TCRdb shows in-frame clones only, minus some. The data contain 410,000 or so clones, roughly 90% of them singletons. The CDR3 extends over 14 amino acids. The germline gives CDR1 MNHEY, CDR2 SVGEGT. Trimming at V came to 2 bases and at J to 1 base, leaving 1 base not matched to a gene.

The sequenced sample was peripheral blood, obtained in a trial of Ad26.COV2.S vaccine versus placebo. The chain carries TRBV6-2 or TRBV6-3 and TRBJ1-1; 7 bases map to TRBD1. This receptor was obtained from a person between 18 and 60 years old who received the Ad26.COV2.S COVID-19 vaccine or a placebo. The CDR3 bases are TGTGCCAGCAGTTACAACAGGGGGAACACTGAAGCTTTCTTT. Residues: CASSYNRGNTEAFF.